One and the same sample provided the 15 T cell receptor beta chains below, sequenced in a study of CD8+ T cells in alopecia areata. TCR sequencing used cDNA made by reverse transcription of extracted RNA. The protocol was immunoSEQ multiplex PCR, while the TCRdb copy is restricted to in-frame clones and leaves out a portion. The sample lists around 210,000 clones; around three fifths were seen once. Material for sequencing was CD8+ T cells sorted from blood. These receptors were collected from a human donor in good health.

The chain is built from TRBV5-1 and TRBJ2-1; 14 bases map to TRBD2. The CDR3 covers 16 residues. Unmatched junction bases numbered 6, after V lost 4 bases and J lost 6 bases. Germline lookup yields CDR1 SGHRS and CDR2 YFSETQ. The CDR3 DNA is TGCGCCAGCAGCCTCACGACTAGCGGGGGGGCCAATGAGCAGTTCTTC. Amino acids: CASSLTTSGGANEQFF.

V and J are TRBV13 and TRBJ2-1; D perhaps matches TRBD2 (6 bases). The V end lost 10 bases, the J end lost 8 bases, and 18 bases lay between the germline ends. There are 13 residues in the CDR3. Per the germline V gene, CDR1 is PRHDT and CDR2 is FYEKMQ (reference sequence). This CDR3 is CATIGGRGDEQFF. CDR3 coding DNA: TGTGCCACTATCGGAGGGCGGGGCGATGAGCAGTTCTTC.

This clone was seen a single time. In DNA, the CDR3 is TGTGCCAGCAGCCCGACCATGGGTCCTATCGTCTACGAGCAGTACTTC. Translation: CASSPTMGPIVYEQYF. The rearrangement uses TRBV27 and TRBJ2-7; D is unclear. Trimming took 6 bases from V and 3 from J, leaving 21 bases between them. Per germline, CDR1 MNHEY and CDR2 SMNVEV (reference sequence). The CDR3 is 16 amino acids.

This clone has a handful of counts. CDR3: CASSLFRQPEAFF. CDR3 in DNA: TGTGCCAGCAGCTTATTTCGCCAGCCCGAAGCTTTCTTT. The chain couples TRBV11-2 to TRBJ1-1, with no clear D. The CDR3 sequence is 13 residues long. Germline V gene data show CDR1 as SGHAT and CDR2 as FQNNGV. Trimming removed 2 bases from V and 8 bases from J, with 12 bases in between.

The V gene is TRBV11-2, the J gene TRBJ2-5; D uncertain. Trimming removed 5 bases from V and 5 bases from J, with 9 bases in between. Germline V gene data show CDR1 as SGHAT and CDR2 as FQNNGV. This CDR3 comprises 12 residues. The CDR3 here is CASSLGLETQYF. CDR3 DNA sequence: TGTGCCAGCAGCCTCGGTCTTGAGACCCAGTACTTC.

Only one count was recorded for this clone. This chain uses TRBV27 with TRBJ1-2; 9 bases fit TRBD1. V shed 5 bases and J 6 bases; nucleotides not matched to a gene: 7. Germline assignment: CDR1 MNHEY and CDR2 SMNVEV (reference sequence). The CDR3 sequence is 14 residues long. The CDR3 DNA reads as TGTGCCAGCAGTACAGGGGGCGAGGGGGATGGCTACACCTTC. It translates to CASSTGGEGDGYTF.

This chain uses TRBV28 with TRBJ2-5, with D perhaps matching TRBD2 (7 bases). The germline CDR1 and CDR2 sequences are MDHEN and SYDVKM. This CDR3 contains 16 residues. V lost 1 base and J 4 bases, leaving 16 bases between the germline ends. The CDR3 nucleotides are TGTGCCAGCAGTTTATCCCCCCTTGGGGGGGCAGAGACCCAGTACTTC. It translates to CASSLSPLGGAETQYF.

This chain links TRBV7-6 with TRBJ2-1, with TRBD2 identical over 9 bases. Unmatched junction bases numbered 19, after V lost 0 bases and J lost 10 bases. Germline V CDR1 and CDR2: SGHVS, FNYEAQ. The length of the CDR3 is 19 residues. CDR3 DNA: TGTGCCAGCAGCTTAGCCAGCTTCCAGAGCGGGGGGCGCGGGCGGGAGCAGTTCTTC. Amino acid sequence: CASSLASFQSGGRGREQFF.

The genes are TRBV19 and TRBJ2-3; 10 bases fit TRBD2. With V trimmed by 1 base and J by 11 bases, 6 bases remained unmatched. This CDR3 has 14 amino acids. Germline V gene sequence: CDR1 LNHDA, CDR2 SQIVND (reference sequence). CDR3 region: CASSIGLAGEGQYF. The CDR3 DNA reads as TGTGCCAGTAGTATAGGACTAGCGGGTGAGGGGCAGTATTTT. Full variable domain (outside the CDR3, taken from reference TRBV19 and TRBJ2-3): DGGITQSPKYLFRKEGQNVTLSCEQNLNHDAMYWYRQDPGQGLRLIYYSQIVNDFQKGDIAEGYSVSREKKESFPLTVTSAQKNPTAFYLCASSIGLAGEGQYFGPGTRLTVL.

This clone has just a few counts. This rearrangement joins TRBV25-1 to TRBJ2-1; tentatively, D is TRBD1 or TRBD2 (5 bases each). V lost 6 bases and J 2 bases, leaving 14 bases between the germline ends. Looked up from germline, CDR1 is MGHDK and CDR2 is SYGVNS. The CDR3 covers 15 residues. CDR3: CASRQGTATYNEQFF. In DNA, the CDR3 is TGTGCCAGCAGGCAAGGGACGGCTACCTACAATGAGCAGTTCTTC.

CDR3 sequence (DNA): TGTGCCACCAGCAGAGCGAGGGGGAACACTGAAGCTTTCTTT. Its translation is CATSRARGNTEAFF. This chain uses TRBV15 with TRBJ1-1; tentatively, D is TRBD1 (5 bases). CDR1 LNHNV and CDR2 YYDKDF come from the germline V gene (reference sequence). Trimming shortened V by 1 base and J by 1 base, and 7 bases separated the two germline ends. This CDR3 is built from 14 residues.

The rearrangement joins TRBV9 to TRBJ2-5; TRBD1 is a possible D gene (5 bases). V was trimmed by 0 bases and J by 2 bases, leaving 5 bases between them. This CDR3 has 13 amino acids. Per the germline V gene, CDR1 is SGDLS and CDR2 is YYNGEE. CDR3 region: CASSVEGQETQYF. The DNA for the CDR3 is TGTGCCAGCAGCGTAGAGGGGCAAGAGACCCAGTACTTC. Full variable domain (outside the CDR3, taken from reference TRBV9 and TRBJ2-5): DSGVTQTPKHLITATGQRVTLRCSPRSGDLSVYWYQQSLDQGLQFLIQYYNGEERAKGNILERFSAQQFPDLHSELNLSSLELGDSALYFCASSVEGQETQYFGPGTRLLVL.

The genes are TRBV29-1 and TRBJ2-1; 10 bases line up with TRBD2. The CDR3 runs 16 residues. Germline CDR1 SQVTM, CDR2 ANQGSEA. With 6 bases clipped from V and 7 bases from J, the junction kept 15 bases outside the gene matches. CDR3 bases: TGCAGCGTCTTGGGGACTAGCGAAGGCCTGTGGAATGAGCAGTTCTTC. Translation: CSVLGTSEGLWNEQFF.

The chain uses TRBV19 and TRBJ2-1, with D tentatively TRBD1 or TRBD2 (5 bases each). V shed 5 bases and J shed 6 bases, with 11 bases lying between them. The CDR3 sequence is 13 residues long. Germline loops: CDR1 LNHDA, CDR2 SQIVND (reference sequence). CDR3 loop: CASSSGTLNEQFF. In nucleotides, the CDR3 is TGTGCCAGTAGTTCCGGGACCCTCAATGAGCAGTTCTTC.

CDR3 loop: CASSLGLAYNEQFF. Written as DNA, the CDR3 is TGTGCCAGCAGCTTAGGTTTGGCCTACAATGAGCAGTTCTTC. The chain uses TRBV7-2 and TRBJ2-1; D is unresolved. Per germline, CDR1 SGHTA and CDR2 FQGNSA. The V gene lost 1 base and the J gene lost 2 bases, with 6 bases spanning the gap. CDR3 length equals 14 residues.